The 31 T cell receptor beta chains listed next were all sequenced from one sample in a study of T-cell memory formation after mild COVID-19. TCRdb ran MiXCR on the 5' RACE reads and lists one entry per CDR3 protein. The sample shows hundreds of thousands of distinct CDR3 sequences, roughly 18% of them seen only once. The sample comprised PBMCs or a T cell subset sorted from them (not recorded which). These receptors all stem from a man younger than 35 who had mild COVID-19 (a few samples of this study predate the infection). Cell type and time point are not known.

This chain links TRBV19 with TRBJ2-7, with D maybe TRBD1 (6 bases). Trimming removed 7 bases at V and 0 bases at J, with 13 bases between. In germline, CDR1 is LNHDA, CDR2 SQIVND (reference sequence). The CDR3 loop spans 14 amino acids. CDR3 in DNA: TGTGCCAGTACTCCTACAGGGTACTCCTACGAGCAGTACTTC. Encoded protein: CASTPTGYSYEQYF.

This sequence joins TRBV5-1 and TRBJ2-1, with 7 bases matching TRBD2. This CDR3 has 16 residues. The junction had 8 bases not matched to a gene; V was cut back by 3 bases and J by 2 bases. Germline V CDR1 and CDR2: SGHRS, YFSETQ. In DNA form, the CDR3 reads TGCGCCAGCAGCTCAGCCGAGAGCGGGGCCTACAATGAGCAGTTCTTC. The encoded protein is CASSSAESGAYNEQFF.

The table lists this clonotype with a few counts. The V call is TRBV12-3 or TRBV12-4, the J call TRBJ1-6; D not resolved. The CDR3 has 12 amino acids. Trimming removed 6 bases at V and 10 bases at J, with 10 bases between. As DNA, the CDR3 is TGTGCCAGCAGCCGACTGAACTCACCCCTCCACTTT. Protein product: CASSRLNSPLHF.

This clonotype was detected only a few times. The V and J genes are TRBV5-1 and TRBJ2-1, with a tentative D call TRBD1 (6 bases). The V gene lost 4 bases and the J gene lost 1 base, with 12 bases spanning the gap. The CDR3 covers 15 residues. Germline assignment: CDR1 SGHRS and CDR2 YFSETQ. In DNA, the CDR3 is TGCGCCAGCAGCGAAAGGACAGATTCCTACAATGAGCAGTTCTTC. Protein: CASSERTDSYNEQFF.

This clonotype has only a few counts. The CDR3 here is CASSSFTSGGPETQYF. The DNA of the CDR3 is TGTGCCAGCAGTTCTTTTACTAGCGGGGGGCCGGAGACCCAGTACTTC. This chain links TRBV12-3 or TRBV12-4 with TRBJ2-5, with 12 bases aligning to TRBD2. The V and J ends lost 4 bases and 5 bases, in that order; junction bases with no gene match: 8. The CDR3 is made up of 16 amino acids.

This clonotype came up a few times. In DNA, the CDR3 is TGTGCCAGCAGCTTCCCTATAGACAGGGGAAGAGATCTATACACTGAAGCTTTCTTT. This sequence encodes CASSFPIDRGRDLYTEAFF. The chain links TRBV7-8 to TRBJ1-1, with 8 nucleotides matching TRBD1. In germline, CDR1 is SGHVS, CDR2 FQNEAQ. The CDR3 is 19 amino acids. With 3 bases clipped from V and 3 bases from J, the junction kept 18 bases outside the gene matches.

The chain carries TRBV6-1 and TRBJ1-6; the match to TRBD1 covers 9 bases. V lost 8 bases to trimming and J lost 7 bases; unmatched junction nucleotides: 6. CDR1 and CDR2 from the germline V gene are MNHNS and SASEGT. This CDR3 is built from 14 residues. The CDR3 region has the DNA TGTGCCAGCGCCAGGGGACAGGGAAATTCACCCCTCCACTTT. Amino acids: CASARGQGNSPLHF.

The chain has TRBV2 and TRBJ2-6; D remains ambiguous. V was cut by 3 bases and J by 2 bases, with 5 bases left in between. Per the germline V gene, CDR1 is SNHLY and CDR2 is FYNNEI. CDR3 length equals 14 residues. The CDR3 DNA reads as TGTGCCAGCAGTGACCCAGCTGGGGCCAACGTCCTGACTTTC. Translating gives CASSDPAGANVLTF.

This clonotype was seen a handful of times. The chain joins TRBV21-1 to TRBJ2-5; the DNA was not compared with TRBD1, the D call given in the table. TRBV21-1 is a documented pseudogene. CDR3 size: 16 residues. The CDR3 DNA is TGTGCCAGCGAGAGGAGCCGGGACAGGGCCCGGGAGACCCAGTACTTC. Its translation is CASERSRDRARETQYF.

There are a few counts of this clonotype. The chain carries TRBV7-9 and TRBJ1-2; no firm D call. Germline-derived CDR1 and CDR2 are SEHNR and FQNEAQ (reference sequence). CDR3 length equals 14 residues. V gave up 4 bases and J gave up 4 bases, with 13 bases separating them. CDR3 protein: CASSYVDGSYGYTF. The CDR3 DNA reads TGTGCCAGCAGCTACGTCGACGGATCCTATGGCTACACCTTC.

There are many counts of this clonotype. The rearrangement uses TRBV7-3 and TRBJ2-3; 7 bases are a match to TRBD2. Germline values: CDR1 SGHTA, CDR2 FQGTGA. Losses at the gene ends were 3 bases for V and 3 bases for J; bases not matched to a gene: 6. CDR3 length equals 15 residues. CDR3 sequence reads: CASSFGGGLTDTQYF. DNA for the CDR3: TGTGCCAGCAGCTTTGGGGGGGGATTGACAGATACGCAGTATTTT. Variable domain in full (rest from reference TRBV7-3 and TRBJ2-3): GAGVSQTPSNKVTEKGKYVELRCDPISGHTALYWYRQSLGQGPEFLIYFQGTGAADDSGLPNDRFFAVRPEGSVSTLKIQRTERGDSAVYLCASSFGGGLTDTQYFGPGTRLTVL.

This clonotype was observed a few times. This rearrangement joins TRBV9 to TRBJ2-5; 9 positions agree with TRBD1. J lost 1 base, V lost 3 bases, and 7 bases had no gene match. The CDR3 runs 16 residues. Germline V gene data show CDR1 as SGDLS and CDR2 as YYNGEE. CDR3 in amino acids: CASSASGTGRQETQYF. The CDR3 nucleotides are TGTGCCAGCAGCGCATCCGGGACAGGGCGCCAAGAGACCCAGTACTTC.

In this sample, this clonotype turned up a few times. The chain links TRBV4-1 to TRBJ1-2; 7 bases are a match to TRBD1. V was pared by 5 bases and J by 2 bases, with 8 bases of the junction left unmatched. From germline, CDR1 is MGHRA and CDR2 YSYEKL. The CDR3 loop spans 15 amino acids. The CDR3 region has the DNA TGCGCCAGCAGCGAAAACAGGGGAGACAACTATGGCTACACCTTC. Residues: CASSENRGDNYGYTF.

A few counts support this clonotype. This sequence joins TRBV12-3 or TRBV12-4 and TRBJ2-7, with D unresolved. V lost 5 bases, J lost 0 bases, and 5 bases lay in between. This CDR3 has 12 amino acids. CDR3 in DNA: TGTGCCAGCAGTGGTCCCTCCTACGAGCAGTACTTC. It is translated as CASSGPSYEQYF.

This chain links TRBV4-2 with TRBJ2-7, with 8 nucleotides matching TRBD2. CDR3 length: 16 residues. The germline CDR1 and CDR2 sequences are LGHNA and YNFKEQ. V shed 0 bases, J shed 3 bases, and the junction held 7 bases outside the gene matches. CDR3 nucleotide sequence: TGTGCCAGCAGCCAAGATCCGGCACGGGGGGGCTACGAGCAGTACTTC. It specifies CASSQDPARGGYEQYF.

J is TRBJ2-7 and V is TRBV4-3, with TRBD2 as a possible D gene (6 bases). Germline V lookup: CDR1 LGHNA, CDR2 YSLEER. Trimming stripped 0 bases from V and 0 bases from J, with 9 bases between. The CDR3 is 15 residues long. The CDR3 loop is CASSQDVGSSYEQYF. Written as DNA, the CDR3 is TGCGCCAGCAGCCAAGATGTCGGGAGCTCCTACGAGCAGTACTTC.

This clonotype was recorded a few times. CDR3 loop: CASSRPPYNEQFF. The CDR3 DNA sequence: TGCGCCAGCAGCCGTCCGCCATACAATGAGCAGTTCTTC. The chain joins TRBV5-1 to TRBJ2-1; D uncertain. Germline V gene lookup returns CDR1 SGHRS and CDR2 YFSETQ. The CDR3 totals 13 residues. The V and J ends lost 4 bases and 4 bases respectively, with 9 bases between them.

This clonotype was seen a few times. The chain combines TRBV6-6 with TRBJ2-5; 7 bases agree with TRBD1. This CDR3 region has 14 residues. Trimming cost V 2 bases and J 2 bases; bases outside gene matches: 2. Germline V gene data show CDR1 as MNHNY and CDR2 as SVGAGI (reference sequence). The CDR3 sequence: CASSYLGQQETQYF. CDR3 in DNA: TGTGCCAGCAGTTACCTGGGACAGCAAGAGACCCAGTACTTC.

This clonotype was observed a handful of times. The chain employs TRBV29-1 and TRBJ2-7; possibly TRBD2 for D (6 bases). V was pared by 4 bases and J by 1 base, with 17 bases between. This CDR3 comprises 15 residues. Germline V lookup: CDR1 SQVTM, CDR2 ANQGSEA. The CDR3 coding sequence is TGCAGCGTTGCGGGAGCGGGTTCCGAGTCCTACGAGCAGTACTTC. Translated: CSVAGAGSESYEQYF.

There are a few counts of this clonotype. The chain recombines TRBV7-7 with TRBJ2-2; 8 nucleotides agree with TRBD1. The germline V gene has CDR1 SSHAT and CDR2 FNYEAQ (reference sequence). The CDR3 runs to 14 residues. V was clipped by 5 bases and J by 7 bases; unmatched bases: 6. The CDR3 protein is CASSPTGADGELFF. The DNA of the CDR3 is TGTGCCAGCAGCCCGACAGGGGCGGACGGGGAGCTGTTTTTT.

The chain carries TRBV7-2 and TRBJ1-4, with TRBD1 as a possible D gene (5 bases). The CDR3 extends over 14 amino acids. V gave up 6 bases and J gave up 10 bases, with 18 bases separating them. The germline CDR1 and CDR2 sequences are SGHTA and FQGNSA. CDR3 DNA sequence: TGTGCCAGCAGTTCCGGGACCCCTGGGGGAAAACTGTTTTTT. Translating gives CASSSGTPGGKLFF.

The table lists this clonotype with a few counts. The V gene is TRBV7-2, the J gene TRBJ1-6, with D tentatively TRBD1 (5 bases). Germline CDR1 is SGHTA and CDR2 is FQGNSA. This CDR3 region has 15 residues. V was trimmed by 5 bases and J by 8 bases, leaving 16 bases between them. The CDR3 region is CASSKEGREYSPLHF. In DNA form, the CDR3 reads TGTGCCAGCAGCAAGGAGGGCAGGGAATATTCACCCCTCCACTTT.

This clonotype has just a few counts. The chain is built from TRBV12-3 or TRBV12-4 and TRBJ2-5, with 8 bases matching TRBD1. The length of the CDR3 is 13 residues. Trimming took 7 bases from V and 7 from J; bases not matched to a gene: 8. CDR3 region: CASNSGQGGTQYF. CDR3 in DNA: TGTGCCAGCAATTCCGGACAGGGCGGGACCCAGTACTTC.

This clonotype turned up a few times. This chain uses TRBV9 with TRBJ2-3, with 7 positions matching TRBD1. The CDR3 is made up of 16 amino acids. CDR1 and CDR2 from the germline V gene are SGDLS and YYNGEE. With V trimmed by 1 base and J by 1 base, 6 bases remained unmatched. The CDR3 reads CASSVNRGSGTDTQYF. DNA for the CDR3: TGTGCCAGCAGCGTAAACAGGGGTTCCGGCACAGATACGCAGTATTTT.

The CDR3 loop reads CASSLGNGAYEQYV. The CDR3 nucleotides read TGTGCCAGCTCACTCGGGAACGGCGCCTACGAGCAGTACGTC. The chain joins TRBV18 to TRBJ2-7; tentatively, D is TRBD2 (5 bases). Germline CDR1 KGHSH, CDR2 LQKENI. Trimming shortened V by 4 bases and J by 2 bases, and 12 bases separated the two germline ends. The CDR3 contains 14 residues.

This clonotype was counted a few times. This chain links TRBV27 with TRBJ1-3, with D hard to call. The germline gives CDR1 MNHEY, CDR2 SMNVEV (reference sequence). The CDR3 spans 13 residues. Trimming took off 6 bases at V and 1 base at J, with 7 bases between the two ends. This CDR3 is CASRLSSGNTIYF. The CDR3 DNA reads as TGTGCCAGCAGGTTAAGTTCTGGAAACACCATATATTTT.

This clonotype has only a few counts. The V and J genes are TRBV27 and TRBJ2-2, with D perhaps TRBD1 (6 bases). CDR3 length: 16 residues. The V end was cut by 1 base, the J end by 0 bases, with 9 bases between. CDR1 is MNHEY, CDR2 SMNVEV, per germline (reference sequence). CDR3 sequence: CASSLFRTANTGELFF. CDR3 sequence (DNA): TGTGCCAGCAGTTTATTTCGGACAGCGAACACCGGGGAGCTGTTTTTT.

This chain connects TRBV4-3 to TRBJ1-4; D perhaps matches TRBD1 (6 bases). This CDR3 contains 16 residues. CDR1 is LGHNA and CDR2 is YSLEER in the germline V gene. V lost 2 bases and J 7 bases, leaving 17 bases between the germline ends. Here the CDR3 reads CASSQFTGGAGEKLFF. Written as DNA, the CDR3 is TGCGCCAGCAGCCAATTTACCGGGGGCGCCGGTGAAAAACTGTTTTTT.

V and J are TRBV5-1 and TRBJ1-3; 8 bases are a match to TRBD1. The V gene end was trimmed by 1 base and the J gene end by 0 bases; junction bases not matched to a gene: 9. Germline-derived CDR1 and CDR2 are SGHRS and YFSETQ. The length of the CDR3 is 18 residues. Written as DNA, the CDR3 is TGCGCCAGCAGCTTGTGGCGGACAGGGTCGTCCTCTGGAAACACCATATATTTT. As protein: CASSLWRTGSSSGNTIYF.

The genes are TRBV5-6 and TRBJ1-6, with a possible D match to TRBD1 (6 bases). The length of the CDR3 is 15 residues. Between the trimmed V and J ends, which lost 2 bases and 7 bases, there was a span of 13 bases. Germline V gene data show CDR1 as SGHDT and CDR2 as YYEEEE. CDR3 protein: CASSLRGTTNSPLHF. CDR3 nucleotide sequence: TGTGCCAGCAGCTTAAGGGGGACTACAAATTCACCCCTCCACTTT.

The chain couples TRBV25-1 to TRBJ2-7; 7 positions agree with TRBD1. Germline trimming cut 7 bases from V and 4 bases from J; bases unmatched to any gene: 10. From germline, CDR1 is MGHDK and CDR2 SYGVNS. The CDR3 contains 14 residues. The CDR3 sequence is CASTEGQGVYEQYF. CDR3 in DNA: TGTGCCAGCACCGAGGGGCAGGGGGTATACGAGCAGTACTTC.